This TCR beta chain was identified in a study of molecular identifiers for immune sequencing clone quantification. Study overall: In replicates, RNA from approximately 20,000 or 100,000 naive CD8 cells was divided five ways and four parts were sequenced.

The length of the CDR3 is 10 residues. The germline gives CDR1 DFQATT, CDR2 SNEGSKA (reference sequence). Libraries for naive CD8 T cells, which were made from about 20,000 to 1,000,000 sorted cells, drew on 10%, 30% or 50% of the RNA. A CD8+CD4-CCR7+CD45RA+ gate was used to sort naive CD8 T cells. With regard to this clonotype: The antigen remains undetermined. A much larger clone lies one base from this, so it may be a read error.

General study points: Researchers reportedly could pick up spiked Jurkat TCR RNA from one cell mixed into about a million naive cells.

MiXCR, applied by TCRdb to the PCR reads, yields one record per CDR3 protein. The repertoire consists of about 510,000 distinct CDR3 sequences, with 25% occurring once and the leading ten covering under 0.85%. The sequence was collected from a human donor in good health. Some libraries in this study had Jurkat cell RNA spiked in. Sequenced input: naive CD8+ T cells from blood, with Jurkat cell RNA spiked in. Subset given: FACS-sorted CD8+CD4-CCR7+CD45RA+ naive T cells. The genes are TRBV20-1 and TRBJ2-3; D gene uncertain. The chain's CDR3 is CSASSETQYF. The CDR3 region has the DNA TGCAGTGCTAGCTCAGAAACGCAGTATTTT.